This T cell receptor beta chain was captured by sequencing in a study of identical twins. CDR1 and CDR2 from the germline V gene are DFQATT and SNEGSKA (reference sequence). The CDR3 length is 16 residues. The trim removed 5 bases at V and 3 bases at J, leaving 12 bases unmatched. One entry per CDR3 protein, called by TCRdb with MiXCR from the 5' RACE reads. The sample contains about 530,000 distinct CDR3 sequences, 20% to 25% of which appear only once. This clonotype has ten or more counts. The data were also submitted as part of a second study, on yellow fever vaccine responses in identical twins.

V gene TRBV20-1 combines with J gene TRBJ2-3, with 9 nucleotides matching TRBD2. The source material was CD4+ T cells sorted from blood. The TCR comes from a woman younger than 30 in good health. Here the CDR3 reads CSAPLQLAGWTDTQYF. In nucleotides, the CDR3 is TGCAGTGCTCCCCTGCAGCTAGCGGGATGGACAGATACGCAGTATTTT.